A single sample gave rise to the 13 T cell receptor beta chains below, sequenced in a study of blood T cell repertoires in COVID-19. Clones were sequenced by immunoSEQ multiplex PCR, and TCRdb holds only the in-frame ones, with some missing. The data hold more than 150,000 clones, with 80% observed a single time. The sequenced material came from peripheral blood. These receptors all stem from a man aged 55 to 70 with acute or convalescent COVID-19.

The table lists this clone with a count of one. V is TRBV19 and J is TRBJ2-4; TRBD2 matches at 7 bases. Germline lookup yields CDR1 LNHDA and CDR2 SQIVND (reference sequence). This CDR3 contains 15 residues. With V trimmed by 8 bases and J by 3 bases, 10 bases remained unmatched. The CDR3 DNA follows: TGTGCCAGTGCCTTGGGGGGGAGGGGCAAAAACATTCAGTACTTC. Amino acids: CASALGGRGKNIQYF. The full variable domain, in which reference TRBV19 and TRBJ2-4 provide the parts outside the CDR3, is DGGITQSPKYLFRKEGQNVTLSCEQNLNHDAMYWYRQDPGQGLRLIYYSQIVNDFQKGDIAEGYSVSREKKESFPLTVTSAQKNPTAFYLCASALGGRGKNIQYFGAGTRLSVL.

V is TRBV6-5 and J is TRBJ2-7; D is possibly TRBD1 (5 bases). V was trimmed by 5 bases and J by 6 bases, leaving 14 bases between them. Looked up from germline, CDR1 is MNHEY and CDR2 is SVGAGI. The CDR3 has 13 amino acids. The CDR3 loop is CASSPQEWGEQYF. DNA for the CDR3: TGTGCCAGCAGTCCACAGGAGTGGGGCGAGCAGTACTTC.

J is TRBJ1-5 and V is TRBV24-1; D uncertain. The CDR3 consists of 14 residues. Trimming took 4 bases from V and 0 from J, leaving 6 bases between them. The germline V gene has CDR1 KGHDR and CDR2 SFDVKD. CDR3 loop: CATSDGYSNQPQHF. DNA for the CDR3: TGTGCCACCAGTGACGGGTATAGCAATCAGCCCCAGCATTTT.

This chain uses TRBV21-1 with TRBJ2-2; the DNA was not used to check the table's D call, TRBD2. TRBV21-1 has pseudogene status. This CDR3 comprises 14 residues. The CDR3 DNA is TGTGCCAGCACCAAAGGAGGCTTCACCGGGGAGCTGTTTTTT. It specifies CASTKGGFTGELFF.

V is TRBV5-6 and J is TRBJ2-1, with D possibly matching TRBD1 (5 bases). Trimming took off 4 bases at V and 5 bases at J, with 10 bases between the two ends. Per germline, CDR1 SGHDT and CDR2 YYEEEE. The CDR3 has 13 residues. The CDR3 loop reads CASSPGRNNEQFF. CDR3 bases: TGTGCCAGCAGCCCAGGGCGGAACAATGAGCAGTTCTTC.

This clone was recorded a few times. The DNA of the CDR3 is TGTGCCAGCTCACCACCCCCGTCTAGTGGCTCCTACGAGCAGTACTTC. It translates to CASSPPPSSGSYEQYF. This rearrangement joins TRBV18 to TRBJ2-7, with unresolved D. Trimming shortened V by 0 bases and J by 0 bases, and 12 bases separated the two germline ends. This CDR3 has 16 amino acids. CDR1 is KGHSH, CDR2 LQKENI, per germline.

This chain connects TRBV15 to TRBJ2-7; 10 bases align to TRBD2. With 1 base clipped from V and 3 bases from J, the junction kept 3 bases outside the gene matches. The CDR3 has 15 residues. The germline gives CDR1 LNHNV, CDR2 YYDKDF (reference sequence). CDR3 residues: CATSRASGRNYEQYF. DNA of the CDR3: TGTGCCACCAGCAGAGCTAGCGGGAGAAACTACGAGCAGTACTTC.

The CDR3 DNA reads as TGCGCCAGCAGCCAAGATGTCATCGGGACAACAACTAATGAAAAACTGTTTTTT. Translated, it gives CASSQDVIGTTTNEKLFF. The chain uses TRBV4-1 and TRBJ1-4; TRBD1 is a possible D gene (6 bases). Per the germline V gene, CDR1 is MGHRA and CDR2 is YSYEKL. Trimming took 0 bases from V and 0 from J, leaving 14 bases between them. CDR3 length: 18 amino acids.

V and J are TRBV9 and TRBJ2-7; TRBD2 aligns across 11 bases. J gave up 5 bases and V 0 bases, and 4 bases lay outside the gene matches. The CDR3 is 15 amino acids. Germline values: CDR1 SGDLS, CDR2 YYNGEE. The DNA of the CDR3 is TGTGCCAGCAGCGTAGGGGCTAGCGGGAGGAACGAGCAGTACTTC. Translating gives CASSVGASGRNEQYF. Supplemented by reference TRBV9 and TRBJ2-7, the full variable domain reads DSGVTQTPKHLITATGQRVTLRCSPRSGDLSVYWYQQSLDQGLQFLIQYYNGEERAKGNILERFSAQQFPDLHSELNLSSLELGDSALYFCASSVGASGRNEQYFGPGTRLTVT.

The chain uses TRBV12-3 or TRBV12-4 and TRBJ2-3; 10 bases map to TRBD1. This CDR3 has 13 residues. J gave up 10 bases and V 4 bases, and 5 bases lay outside the gene matches. CDR3 coding DNA: TGTGCCAGCAGTTCGCGACAGGGGGCTCCGCAGTATTTT. Translated: CASSSRQGAPQYF.

This sequence joins TRBV6-1 and TRBJ1-4; TRBD1 is a possible D gene (5 bases). This CDR3 comprises 15 residues. With 2 bases removed from V and 1 base from J, the gap between germline ends came to 8 bases. Germline CDR1 reads MNHNS; CDR2 reads SASEGT. The CDR3 spells CASSERGGTNEKLFF. The CDR3 coding sequence is TGTGCCAGCAGTGAAAGGGGCGGAACTAATGAAAAACTGTTTTTT.

This clone came up once. The rearrangement links TRBV12-5 to TRBJ1-5; D possibly corresponds to TRBD1 (5 bases). Germline CDR1 LGHNT, CDR2 FRNRAP. This CDR3 comprises 13 residues. The ends were cut back, 3 bases at V and 9 bases at J, with 12 bases in the middle. CDR3 region: CASGLSQESPQHF. CDR3 DNA sequence: TGTGCTAGTGGTTTATCACAGGAGTCGCCCCAGCATTTT.

The V gene is TRBV6-6, the J gene TRBJ2-7; D remains unclear. Germline assignment: CDR1 MNHNY and CDR2 SVGAGI (reference sequence). V lost 7 bases to trimming and J lost 4 bases, with 8 bases between them. The CDR3 contains 11 residues. DNA of the CDR3: TGTGCCAGCAACGGAGAGTACGAGCAGTACTTC. As protein: CASNGEYEQYF.